One T cell receptor beta chain is described in this entry. The germline CDR1 and CDR2 sequences are SGHDN and FVKESK. CDR3 size: 13 residues. V was pared by 7 bases and J by 0 bases, with 2 bases of the junction left unmatched. The sample comes from a study of blood T cell repertoires in COVID-19. At the level of the study: Donors in the United States, Italy and Spain gave samples during acute or convalescent COVID-19.

In the authors' methods: Reference gene primers were amplified, and this amplification served to estimate nucleated cell counts. Repertoires were generated with immunoSEQ multiplex PCR, while TCRdb's copy carries only in-frame clones and drops some. That table gives V, J and clone size, and the DNA gave D and trimming. The sample has around 250,000 clones; roughly 90% are singletons. This TCR came from a woman in her sixties or seventies with COVID-19, enrolled during active disease. Sequencing was done on a sample of peripheral blood. V is TRBV14 and J is TRBJ1-1; 7 nucleotides line up with TRBD1. The CDR3 nucleotides are TGTGCCAGCACTGGACAGGTGAACACTGAAGCTTTCTTT. This sequence encodes CASTGQVNTEAFF. Complete variable domain (other parts from reference TRBV14 and TRBJ1-1): EAGVTQFPSHSVIEKGQTVTLRCDPISGHDNLYWYRRVMGKEIKFLLHFVKESKQDESGMPNNRFLAERTGGTYSTLKVQPAELEDSGVYFCASTGQVNTEAFFGQGTRLTVV.